This entry describes one T cell receptor beta chain. V dropped 1 base and J dropped 6 bases, with 17 bases sitting between them. The CDR3 is made up of 15 amino acids. Germline V gene sequence: CDR1 SGHRS, CDR2 YFSETQ. The record originates from a study of blood T cell repertoires in COVID-19. Only in-frame clones appear in the TCRdb table, and some are missing; sequencing was by immunoSEQ multiplex PCR. The sample has about 210,000 clones; 85% are singletons. The Seattle patients joined while their infection was active and were tracked longitudinally afterward. The receptor was derived from a man between 60 and 70 years old with COVID-19, enrolled during active disease. V is TRBV5-1 and J is TRBJ2-7; weak D call: TRBD2 (6 bases). Sample: peripheral blood. The DNA for the CDR3 is TGCGCCAGCAGCTTGAGAGGAGGGAGGAACGGCGAGCAGTACTTC. Protein: CASSLRGGRNGEQYF.